A single sample is the source of the 23 T cell receptor beta chains below, sequenced in a study of blood T cell repertoires in COVID-19. Using immunoSEQ multiplex PCR, the repertoire was profiled, and TCRdb retains in-frame clones only, with some absent. The sample lists 160,000 or so clones, roughly 90% seen once, with less than 5% in the top ten. Sequenced input: peripheral blood. These receptors came from a woman aged 60-75 years who had recovered from COVID-19.

The chain joins TRBV4-2 to TRBJ1-2; TRBD1 is a possible D gene (5 bases). Trimming removed 2 bases at V and 4 bases at J, with 11 bases between. The CDR3 is made up of 14 amino acids. Germline CDR1 reads LGHNA; CDR2 reads YNFKEQ. CDR3 coding DNA: TGTGCCAGCAGCCAAACGGGCGGGGGCTATGGCTACACCTTC. It codes for CASSQTGGGYGYTF.

The chain employs TRBV5-1 and TRBJ1-2; 7 bases map to TRBD1. V shed 4 bases, J shed 5 bases, and the junction held 5 bases outside the gene matches. The germline V gene encodes CDR1 SGHRS and CDR2 YFSETQ. The CDR3 length is 13 residues. The CDR3 protein is CASSRTGVYGYTF. Here the CDR3 DNA reads TGCGCCAGCAGCCGCACAGGGGTATATGGCTACACCTTC. Complete variable domain (other parts from reference TRBV5-1 and TRBJ1-2): KAGVTQTPRYLIKTRGQQVTLSCSPISGHRSVSWYQQTPGQGLQFLFEYFSETQRNKGNFPGRFSGRQFSNSRSEMNVSTLELGDSALYLCASSRTGVYGYTFGSGTRLTVV.

The chain uses TRBV9 and TRBJ1-2; no reliable D call. This CDR3 is 12 amino acids long. The V gene lost 0 bases and the J gene lost 6 bases, with 6 bases spanning the gap. Germline V lookup: CDR1 SGDLS, CDR2 YYNGEE. This chain's CDR3 is CASSVGGDGYTF. The CDR3 DNA reads as TGTGCCAGCAGCGTAGGGGGAGATGGCTACACCTTC.

The chain links TRBV19 to TRBJ2-1; TRBD2 is a possible D gene (5 bases). V was pared by 8 bases and J by 3 bases, with 5 bases between. The germline V gene has CDR1 LNHDA and CDR2 SQIVND (reference sequence). The CDR3 is 11 amino acids. CDR3 in amino acids: CASGSYNEQFF. The CDR3 coding sequence is TGTGCCAGTGGGAGCTACAATGAGCAGTTCTTC.

As for this clone: The junction departs from the called germline gene at one end, perhaps through a read error. This chain links TRBV7-7 with TRBJ2-2, with TRBD1 matching 10 bases. CDR1 SSHAT and CDR2 FNYEAQ come from the germline V gene (reference sequence). The CDR3 sequence is 16 residues long. CDR3 coding DNA: TGTGCTAGCAGCCTAACCGGGACAGGGGTCACCGGGGAGCTGTTTTTT. As protein: CASSLTGTGVTGELFF.

The V and J genes are TRBV19 and TRBJ1-4, with D perhaps matching TRBD1 (5 bases). V lost 6 bases to trimming and J lost 8 bases, with 13 bases between them. The CDR3 runs to 13 residues. CDR1 and CDR2 from the germline V gene are LNHDA and SQIVND (reference sequence). CDR3 sequence (DNA): TGTGCCAGTAGAAACACAGGCTTCGAAAAACTGTTTTTT. It translates to CASRNTGFEKLFF.

The chain carries TRBV4-3 and TRBJ2-3, with 8 bases aligning to TRBD2. With V trimmed by 1 base and J by 2 bases, 5 bases remained unmatched. This CDR3 spans 16 amino acids. In germline, CDR1 is LGHNA, CDR2 YSLEER. CDR3 amino acids: CASSQGIAGYTDTQYF. CDR3 DNA: TGCGCCAGCAGCCAAGGAATAGCGGGGTACACAGATACGCAGTATTTT.

The V call is TRBV3-1 (or the pseudogene TRBV3-2), the J call TRBJ1-1, with 7 bases aligning to TRBD1. The junction had 6 bases not matched to a gene; V was cut back by 1 base and J by 7 bases. Germline V gene data show CDR1 as LGHDT and CDR2 as YNNKEL (reference sequence). The CDR3 has 14 residues. The CDR3: CASSQGYGTVEAFF. In nucleotides, the CDR3 is TGTGCCAGCAGCCAAGGGTATGGGACAGTTGAAGCTTTCTTT.

This chain links TRBV7-9 with TRBJ1-3, with 8 nucleotides matching TRBD1. The ends lost 5 bases at V and 0 bases at J; junction bases unmatched: 3. The CDR3 extends over 15 amino acids. Germline V CDR1 and CDR2: SEHNR, FQNEAQ (reference sequence). In DNA form, the CDR3 reads TGTGCCAGCAGCCCGACAGGGGACTCTGGAAACACCATATATTTT. Residues: CASSPTGDSGNTIYF.

The chain carries TRBV3-1 (or the pseudogene TRBV3-2) and TRBJ2-6; 7 bases are shared with TRBD1. The trim removed 3 bases at V and 4 bases at J, leaving 12 bases unmatched. The CDR3 is 18 amino acids. CDR1 and CDR2 (germline): LGHDT, YNNKEL (reference sequence). The CDR3 bases are TGTGCCAGCAGCCAGAGAGGGACAGACCTGCTCGGGGCCAACGTCCTGACTTTC. As protein: CASSQRGTDLLGANVLTF.

J is TRBJ2-5 and V is TRBV19, with TRBD1 identical over 8 bases. The length of the CDR3 is 15 residues. Germline values: CDR1 LNHDA, CDR2 SQIVND (reference sequence). The ends lost 3 bases at V and 2 bases at J; junction bases unmatched: 5. CDR3 sequence (DNA): TGTGCCAGTAGTATGTGGACAGGGCAACAAGAGACCCAGTACTTC. It translates to CASSMWTGQQETQYF. The complete variable domain, with remaining parts taken from reference TRBV19 and TRBJ2-5, reads DGGITQSPKYLFRKEGQNVTLSCEQNLNHDAMYWYRQDPGQGLRLIYYSQIVNDFQKGDIAEGYSVSREKKESFPLTVTSAQKNPTAFYLCASSMWTGQQETQYFGPGTRLLVL.

The chain couples TRBV21-1 to TRBJ2-7; the listed D gene, TRBD1, was not tested against the DNA. TRBV21-1 is a listed pseudogene. The CDR3 is 17 residues long. CDR3 protein: CASSKKKDRDTIREQYF. The CDR3 DNA is TGTGCCAGCAGCAAAAAAAAAGACAGGGATACCATACGAGAGCAGTACTTC.

The CDR3 sequence: CASSRRLEQETQYF. The CDR3 DNA reads TGTGCCAGCTCTCGACGACTAGAACAGGAGACCCAGTACTTC. The chain combines TRBV18 with TRBJ2-5, with a tentative D call TRBD2 (6 bases). V was shortened by 6 bases and J by 5 bases, with 16 bases between the two germline ends. CDR1 and CDR2 from the germline V gene are KGHSH and LQKENI. The CDR3 is 14 residues long.

The rearrangement uses TRBV5-1 and TRBJ1-1; D remains ambiguous. The V end was cut by 4 bases, the J end by 1 base, with 8 bases between. From germline, CDR1 is SGHRS and CDR2 YFSETQ. This CDR3 spans 13 amino acids. The CDR3 DNA sequence: TGCGCCAGCAGCAAGACACCGAACACTGAAGCTTTCTTT. As protein: CASSKTPNTEAFF.

This rearrangement joins TRBV6-5 to TRBJ1-4; no clear D gene. The germline V and J ends were trimmed by 6 bases and 7 bases, with 18 bases remaining between them. The germline CDR1 and CDR2 sequences are MNHEY and SVGAGI. The length of the CDR3 is 15 residues. As DNA, the CDR3 is TGTGCCAGCAGCGACGGATCAAATCGGAGTGAAAAACTGTTTTTT. Translated: CASSDGSNRSEKLFF.

This chain uses TRBV5-1 with TRBJ2-5; 11 bases match TRBD1. CDR1 is SGHRS, CDR2 YFSETQ, per germline. The CDR3 runs to 15 residues. V gave up 0 bases and J gave up 5 bases; unmatched junction bases: 3. CDR3 protein: CASSLGTGGMETQYF. The CDR3 DNA reads TGCGCCAGCAGCTTGGGGACAGGGGGCATGGAGACCCAGTACTTC.

This chain connects TRBV7-9 to TRBJ2-1, with 11 bases matching TRBD2. From germline, CDR1 is SEHNR and CDR2 FQNEAQ (reference sequence). V lost 1 base to trimming and J lost 8 bases; unmatched junction nucleotides: 7. CDR3 length: 16 amino acids. The CDR3 loop reads CASSLVPSGGFDEQFF. The CDR3, as DNA: TGTGCCAGCAGCTTAGTGCCTAGCGGGGGGTTCGATGAGCAGTTCTTC.

The CDR3 DNA is TGTGCCAGCTCACCAACGCGGGGGACCACAGATACGCAGTATTTT. Its protein is CASSPTRGTTDTQYF. The chain uses TRBV18 and TRBJ2-3; 7 positions match TRBD2. This CDR3 is built from 15 residues. J was trimmed by 2 bases and V by 2 bases; bases with no gene match: 4. Germline CDR1 is KGHSH and CDR2 is LQKENI.

The CDR3 spells CASGTGVGYGYTF. The CDR3 nucleotides are TGTGCCAGCGGGACAGGGGTGGGGTATGGCTACACCTTC. This chain joins TRBV9 and TRBJ1-2; TRBD1 matches at 10 bases. V shed 7 bases, J shed 5 bases, and the junction held 5 bases outside the gene matches. Germline loops: CDR1 SGDLS, CDR2 YYNGEE. The CDR3 runs 13 residues.

The gene calls are TRBV29-1 and TRBJ1-5, with TRBD1 matching 7 bases. CDR3 length: 13 residues. The germline V gene has CDR1 SQVTM and CDR2 ANQGSEA. After removal of 4 bases from V and 4 bases from J, the junction contained 4 bases not matched to a gene. The CDR3 sequence is CSVASGQNQPQHF. Here the CDR3 DNA reads TGCAGCGTTGCCTCGGGACAGAATCAGCCCCAGCATTTT.

This chain connects TRBV9 to TRBJ2-2; 9 positions agree with TRBD2. V gave up 0 bases and J gave up 1 base; unmatched junction bases: 1. The CDR3 extends over 16 amino acids. Germline V CDR1 and CDR2: SGDLS, YYNGEE. This CDR3 is CASSVGLAVNTGELFF. The CDR3, as DNA: TGTGCCAGCAGCGTAGGACTAGCGGTGAACACCGGGGAGCTGTTTTTT.

The chain combines TRBV9 with TRBJ2-7, with TRBD1 identical over 9 bases. Germline V lookup: CDR1 SGDLS, CDR2 YYNGEE. V shed 4 bases and J 2 bases; nucleotides not matched to a gene: 22. The CDR3 has 20 residues. The chain's CDR3 is CASSPTGTGRVYTHAYEQYF. The CDR3 DNA is TGTGCCAGCAGCCCTACCGGGACAGGGAGGGTCTACACGCACGCCTACGAGCAGTACTTC.

This chain connects TRBV15 to TRBJ1-5; D not resolved. V lost 0 bases and J lost 7, with 7 bases in between. In germline, CDR1 is LNHNV, CDR2 YYDKDF (reference sequence). CDR3 length: 13 amino acids. The CDR3 region has the DNA TGTGCCACCAGCAGAGATCGGGGACAGCCCCAGCATTTT. Translating it yields CATSRDRGQPQHF.